These T cell receptor beta chains were read from a single sample in a study of monozygotic twins with cystic fibrosis. Clones were read by immunoSEQ multiplex PCR, and TCRdb kept only the in-frame ones, dropping some. There are about 5,000 clones in the sample; approximately 96% occur only once, and approximately 2.9% lies in the top ten. The sample comprised blood. These receptors all stem from a boy aged 2 to 10 with cystic fibrosis. The CDR3 runs from the conserved cysteine through the conserved F or W. Fields, in order: J gene, V gene, D gene, clone size, CDR3 protein, CDR3 DNA. D genes are given only for firm matches. Clone size is not always given. Where it is, it says once, few, many or a class for expanded clones.

J gene: TRBJ1-1; V gene: TRBV11-2; D gene: .; clone size: .; CDR3 protein: CASSLGGPTEAFF; CDR3 DNA: TGTGCCAGCAGCTTAGGGGGGCCCACTGAAGCTTTCTTT
J gene: TRBJ2-2; V gene: TRBV6-1; D gene: .; clone size: .; CDR3 protein: CASREGELFF; CDR3 DNA: TGTGCCAGCAGGGAGGGGGAGCTGTTTTTT
J gene: TRBJ2-5; V gene: TRBV20-1; D gene: .; clone size: .; CDR3 protein: CSAVRRETQYF; CDR3 DNA: TGCAGTGCTGTGAGAAGGGAGACCCAGTACTTC
J gene: TRBJ1-1; V gene: TRBV5-1; D gene: TRBD1; clone size: .; CDR3 protein: CASSWTPPGQGANTEAFF; CDR3 DNA: TGCGCCAGCAGCTGGACACCGCCGGGACAGGGGGCGAACACTGAAGCTTTCTTT
J gene: TRBJ1-5; V gene: TRBV7-6; D gene: .; clone size: once; CDR3 protein: CASSLASQGPGQPQHF; CDR3 DNA: TGTGCCAGCAGCTTAGCATCTCAGGGGCCGGGGCAGCCCCAGCATTTT
J gene: TRBJ2-1; V gene: TRBV15; D gene: .; clone size: once; CDR3 protein: CATSLPRTLGINEQFF; CDR3 DNA: TGTGCCACCAGCCTCCCCCGGACACTAGGCATCAATGAGCAGTTCTTC
J gene: TRBJ2-3; V gene: TRBV7-9; D gene: TRBD2; clone size: once; CDR3 protein: CASSSAGGQTDTQYF; CDR3 DNA: TGTGCCAGCAGCTCAGCGGGGGGGCAAACCGATACGCAGTATTTT
J gene: TRBJ2-2; V gene: TRBV9; D gene: .; clone size: .; CDR3 protein: CASSVDAYTNTGELFF; CDR3 DNA: TGTGCCAGCAGCGTAGACGCCTATACGAACACCGGGGAGCTGTTTTTT
J gene: TRBJ2-2; V gene: TRBV7-8; D gene: .; clone size: once; CDR3 protein: CASSLVQGSFTGELFF; CDR3 DNA: TGTGCCAGCAGCTTAGTACAGGGAAGTTTCACCGGGGAGCTGTTTTTT
J gene: TRBJ1-1; V gene: TRBV7-8; D gene: .; clone size: .; CDR3 protein: CASSLQWGKSTEAFF; CDR3 DNA: TGTGCCAGCAGCCTTCAGTGGGGAAAGAGCACTGAAGCTTTCTTT
J gene: TRBJ2-2; V gene: TRBV5-6; D gene: .; clone size: .; CDR3 protein: CASRHPDTGELFF; CDR3 DNA: TGTGCCAGCAGACACCCGGACACCGGGGAGCTGTTTTTT
J gene: TRBJ1-5; V gene: TRBV11-3; D gene: .; clone size: .; CDR3 protein: CASSLKFSNQPQHF; CDR3 DNA: TGTGCCAGCAGCCTCAAATTTAGCAATCAGCCCCAGCATTTT
J gene: TRBJ2-2; V gene: TRBV7-3; D gene: .; clone size: .; CDR3 protein: CASSFGSGELFF; CDR3 DNA: TGTGCCAGCAGCTTTGGGTCGGGGGAGCTGTTTTTT
J gene: TRBJ2-7; V gene: TRBV7-2; D gene: .; clone size: .; CDR3 protein: CASSPQGGGTGISYEQYF; CDR3 DNA: TGTGCCAGCAGCCCCCAAGGGGGGGGGACAGGTATCTCCTACGAGCAGTACTTC
J gene: TRBJ1-2; V gene: TRBV5-1; D gene: .; clone size: .; CDR3 protein: CASSFAGRVFGYTF; CDR3 DNA: TGCGCCAGCAGCTTTGCAGGGCGGGTGTTCGGCTACACCTTC
J gene: TRBJ2-2; V gene: TRBV6-5; D gene: .; clone size: .; CDR3 protein: CARRTVNTGELFF; CDR3 DNA: TGTGCCAGGAGGACAGTTAACACCGGGGAGCTGTTTTTT
J gene: TRBJ2-2; V gene: TRBV7-9; D gene: .; clone size: few; CDR3 protein: CASRTSWQGNTGELFF; CDR3 DNA: TGTGCCAGCAGGACCTCGTGGCAGGGGAACACCGGGGAGCTGTTTTTT
J gene: TRBJ1-6; V gene: TRBV4-1; D gene: TRBD1; clone size: .; CDR3 protein: CASTERKDRMTPLHF; CDR3 DNA: TGCGCCAGCACCGAACGTAAGGACAGGATGACACCCCTCCACTTT
J gene: TRBJ2-7; V gene: TRBV10-1; D gene: TRBD1; clone size: .; CDR3 protein: CAVLKGAFGEQYF; CDR3 DNA: TGCGCCGTGTTGAAGGGGGCCTTTGGCGAGCAGTACTTC
J gene: TRBJ2-7; V gene: TRBV11-2; D gene: .; clone size: .; CDR3 protein: CASSLMEGYEQYF; CDR3 DNA: TGTGCCAGCAGCTTAATGGAGGGTTACGAGCAGTACTTC
J gene: TRBJ1-4; V gene: TRBV20-1; D gene: .; clone size: .; CDR3 protein: CSARELGKLFF; CDR3 DNA: TGCAGTGCAAGGGAACTGGGAAAACTGTTTTTT
J gene: TRBJ1-2; V gene: TRBV7-9; D gene: TRBD1; clone size: once; CDR3 protein: CASGTRDRGNGYTF; CDR3 DNA: TGTGCCAGCGGGACCCGGGACAGGGGTAATGGCTACACCTTC
J gene: TRBJ1-5; V gene: TRBV6-1; D gene: TRBD1; clone size: .; CDR3 protein: CASSETGATIYNQPQHF; CDR3 DNA: TGTGCCAGCAGTGAGACAGGGGCCACCATATACAATCAGCCCCAGCATTTT
J gene: TRBJ2-1; V gene: TRBV20-1; D gene: .; clone size: .; CDR3 protein: CSAPINEQFF; CDR3 DNA: TGCAGTGCCCCAATCAATGAGCAGTTCTTC
J gene: TRBJ2-2; V gene: TRBV19; D gene: .; clone size: .; CDR3 protein: CASSMYENTGELFF; CDR3 DNA: TGTGCCAGTAGTATGTACGAGAACACCGGGGAGCTGTTTTTT
J gene: TRBJ2-4; V gene: TRBV7-8; D gene: .; clone size: .; CDR3 protein: CASSLQGGKNIQYF; CDR3 DNA: TGTGCCAGCAGTCTACAGGGCGGCAAAAACATTCAGTACTTC
J gene: TRBJ2-2; V gene: TRBV5-6; D gene: .; clone size: .; CDR3 protein: CASSLLIRTGELFF; CDR3 DNA: TGTGCCAGCAGCTTGTTGATCAGGACCGGGGAGCTGTTTTTT
J gene: TRBJ1-4; V gene: TRBV19; D gene: .; clone size: .; CDR3 protein: CASSIDRINNEKLFF; CDR3 DNA: TGTGCCAGTAGTATCGACAGGATTAACAATGAAAAACTGTTTTTT
J gene: TRBJ1-2; V gene: TRBV6-1; D gene: TRBD1; clone size: .; CDR3 protein: CASSEARDRGYGYTF; CDR3 DNA: TGTGCCAGCAGTGAAGCGCGCGACAGGGGCTATGGCTACACCTTC
J gene: TRBJ2-1; V gene: TRBV7-9; D gene: .; clone size: .; CDR3 protein: CASSLRAGLSSYNEQFF; CDR3 DNA: TGTGCCAGCAGCTTGAGGGCGGGTCTTAGCTCCTACAATGAGCAGTTCTTC
J gene: TRBJ1-5; V gene: TRBV6-1; D gene: TRBD1; clone size: .; CDR3 protein: CASSATGAGNQPQHF; CDR3 DNA: TGTGCCAGCAGCGCCACAGGGGCGGGCAATCAGCCCCAGCATTTT
J gene: TRBJ1-1; V gene: TRBV5-4; D gene: .; clone size: once; CDR3 protein: CASSSAGEVAEAFF; CDR3 DNA: TGTGCCAGCAGCTCTGCAGGGGAAGTCGCTGAAGCTTTCTTT
J gene: TRBJ1-4; V gene: TRBV6-4; D gene: .; clone size: .; CDR3 protein: CASSEAGGEKLFF; CDR3 DNA: TGTGCCAGCAGTGAGGCGGGGGGAGAAAAACTGTTTTTT
J gene: TRBJ2-3; V gene: TRBV7-6; D gene: TRBD2; clone size: .; CDR3 protein: CASSLGSAGGPGTQYF; CDR3 DNA: TGTGCCAGCAGCTTAGGAAGCGCGGGGGGGCCGGGGACGCAGTATTTT
J gene: TRBJ2-3; V gene: TRBV4-2; D gene: TRBD2; clone size: once; CDR3 protein: CASSDTSGGAGSTDTQYF; CDR3 DNA: TGTGCCAGCAGCGACACTAGCGGGGGGGCAGGAAGCACAGATACGCAGTATTTT
J gene: TRBJ1-4; V gene: TRBV6-6; D gene: .; clone size: .; CDR3 protein: CASNPEEEVEKLFF; CDR3 DNA: TGTGCCAGCAACCCCGAGGAGGAGGTTGAAAAACTGTTTTTT
J gene: TRBJ2-7; V gene: TRBV4-1; D gene: .; clone size: .; CDR3 protein: CASSHGRLYEQYF; CDR3 DNA: TGCGCCAGCAGCCACGGCAGGCTCTACGAGCAGTACTTC
J gene: TRBJ2-2; V gene: TRBV19; D gene: .; clone size: .; CDR3 protein: CASSIGGANTGELFF; CDR3 DNA: TGTGCCAGTAGTATAGGGGGCGCGAACACCGGGGAGCTGTTTTTT
J gene: TRBJ1-5; V gene: TRBV30; D gene: .; clone size: few; CDR3 protein: CAWSRQVGQPQHF; CDR3 DNA: TGTGCCTGGAGTCGACAGGTTGGACAGCCCCAGCATTTT
J gene: TRBJ1-3; V gene: TRBV6-7; D gene: TRBD1; clone size: .; CDR3 protein: CASRQAGTGANLSSGNTIYF; CDR3 DNA: TGTGCCAGCAGGCAAGCCGGGACAGGGGCAAACCTCAGCTCTGGAAACACCATATATTTT
J gene: TRBJ2-1; V gene: TRBV5-1; D gene: TRBD1; clone size: .; CDR3 protein: CASSPQGDNEQFF; CDR3 DNA: TGCGCCAGCAGCCCACAGGGGGACAATGAGCAGTTCTTC
J gene: TRBJ2-3; V gene: TRBV7-2; D gene: .; clone size: .; CDR3 protein: CASSLISSDTQYF; CDR3 DNA: TGTGCCAGCAGCTTAATTTCATCGGATACGCAGTATTTT
J gene: TRBJ1-5; V gene: TRBV5-8; D gene: TRBD1; clone size: .; CDR3 protein: CASSKLTGGDRRFQPQHF; CDR3 DNA: TGTGCCAGCAGTAAATTGACAGGGGGCGATCGGAGGTTCCAGCCCCAGCATTTT
J gene: TRBJ2-1; V gene: TRBV11-2; D gene: TRBD2; clone size: .; CDR3 protein: CASSPPGGASYNEQFF; CDR3 DNA: TGTGCCAGCAGCCCGCCGGGGGGGGCCTCTTACAATGAGCAGTTCTTC